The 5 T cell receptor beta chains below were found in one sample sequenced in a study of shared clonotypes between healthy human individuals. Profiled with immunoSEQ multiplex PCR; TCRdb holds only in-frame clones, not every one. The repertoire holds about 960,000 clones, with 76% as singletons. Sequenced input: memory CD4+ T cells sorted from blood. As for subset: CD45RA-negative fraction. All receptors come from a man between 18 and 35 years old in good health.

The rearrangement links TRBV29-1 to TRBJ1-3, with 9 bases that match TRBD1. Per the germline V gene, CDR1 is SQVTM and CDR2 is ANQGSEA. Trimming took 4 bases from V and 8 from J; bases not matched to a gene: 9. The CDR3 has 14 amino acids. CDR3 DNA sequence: TGCAGCGTTGGGAAATCACAGGGGGCGGACACCATATATTTT. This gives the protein CSVGKSQGADTIYF.

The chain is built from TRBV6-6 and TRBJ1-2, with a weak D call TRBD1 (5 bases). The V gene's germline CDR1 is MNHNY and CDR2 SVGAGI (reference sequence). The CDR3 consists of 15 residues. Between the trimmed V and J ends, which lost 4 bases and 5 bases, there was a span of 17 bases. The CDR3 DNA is TGTGCCAGCAGTTCGGGGACGGTGAATAGGTATGGCTACACCTTC. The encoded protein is CASSSGTVNRYGYTF.

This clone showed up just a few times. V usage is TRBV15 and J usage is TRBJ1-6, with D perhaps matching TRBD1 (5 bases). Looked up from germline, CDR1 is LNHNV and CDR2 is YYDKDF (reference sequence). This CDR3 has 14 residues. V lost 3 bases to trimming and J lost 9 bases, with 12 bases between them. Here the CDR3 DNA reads TGTGCCACCAGCAGGAAGGGACCCCCTTCACCCCTCCACTTT. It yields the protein CATSRKGPPSPLHF.

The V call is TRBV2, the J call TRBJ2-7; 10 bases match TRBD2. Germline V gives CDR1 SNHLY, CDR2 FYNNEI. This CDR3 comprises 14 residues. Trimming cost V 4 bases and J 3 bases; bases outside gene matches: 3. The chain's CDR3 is CASSGASGGYEQYF. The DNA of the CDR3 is TGTGCCAGCAGTGGGGCTAGCGGGGGCTACGAGCAGTACTTC.

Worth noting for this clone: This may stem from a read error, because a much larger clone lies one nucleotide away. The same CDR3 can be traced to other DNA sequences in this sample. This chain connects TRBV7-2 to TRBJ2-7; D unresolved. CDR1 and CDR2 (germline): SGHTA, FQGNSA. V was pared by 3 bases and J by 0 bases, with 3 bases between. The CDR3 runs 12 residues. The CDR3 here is CASSLISYEQYF. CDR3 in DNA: TGTGCCAGCAGCTTGATCTCCTACGAGCAGTACTTC.